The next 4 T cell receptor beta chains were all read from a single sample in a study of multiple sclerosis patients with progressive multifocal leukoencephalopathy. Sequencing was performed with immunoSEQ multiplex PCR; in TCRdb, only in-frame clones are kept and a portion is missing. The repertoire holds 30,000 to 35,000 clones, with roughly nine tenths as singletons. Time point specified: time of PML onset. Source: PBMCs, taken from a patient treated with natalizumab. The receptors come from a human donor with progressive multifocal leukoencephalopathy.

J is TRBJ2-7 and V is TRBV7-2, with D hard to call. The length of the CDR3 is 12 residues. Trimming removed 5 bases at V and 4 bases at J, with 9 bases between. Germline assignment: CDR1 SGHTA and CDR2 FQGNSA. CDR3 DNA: TGTGCCAGCAGCCCCTTGGGATACGAGCAGTACTTC. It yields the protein CASSPLGYEQYF.

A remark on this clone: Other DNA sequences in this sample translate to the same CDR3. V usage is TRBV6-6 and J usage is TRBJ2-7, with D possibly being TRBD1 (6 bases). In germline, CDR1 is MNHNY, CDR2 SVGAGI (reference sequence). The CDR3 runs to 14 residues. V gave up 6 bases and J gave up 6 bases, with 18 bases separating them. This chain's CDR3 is CASRRTELDPEQYF. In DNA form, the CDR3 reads TGTGCCAGCAGACGGACAGAACTAGATCCCGAGCAGTACTTC.

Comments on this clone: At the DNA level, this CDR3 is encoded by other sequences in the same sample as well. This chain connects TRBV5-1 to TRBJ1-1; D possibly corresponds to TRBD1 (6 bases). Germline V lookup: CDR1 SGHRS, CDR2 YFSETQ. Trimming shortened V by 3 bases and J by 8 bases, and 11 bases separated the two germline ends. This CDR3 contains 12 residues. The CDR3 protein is CASSSTGLEAFF. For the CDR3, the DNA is TGCGCCAGCAGCTCGACAGGATTGGAAGCTTTCTTT.

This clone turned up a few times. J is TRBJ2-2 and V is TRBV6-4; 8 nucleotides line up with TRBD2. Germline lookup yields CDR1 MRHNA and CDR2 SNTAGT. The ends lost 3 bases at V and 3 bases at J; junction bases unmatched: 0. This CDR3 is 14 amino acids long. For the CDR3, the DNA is TGTGCCAGCAGTGAGACTAGCGACACCGGGGAGCTGTTTTTT. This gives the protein CASSETSDTGELFF.